These 9 T cell receptor beta chains share one sample of origin, sequenced in a study of control samples from healthy donors and cancer patients. The method was immunoSEQ multiplex PCR; TCRdb's version includes in-frame clones alone and lacks a portion of them. This table holds some 37,000 clones, approximately 90% found once. Specimen: blood. The receptors stem from a woman in her 50s in good health.

The rearrangement uses TRBV28 and TRBJ2-3, with a tentative D call TRBD2 (5 bases). The CDR3 is 16 amino acids. Germline loops: CDR1 MDHEN, CDR2 SYDVKM. Trimming took 2 bases from V and 0 from J, leaving 12 bases between them. The CDR3 protein is CASSLISRLSTDTQYF. CDR3 bases: TGTGCCAGCAGTTTAATTAGCCGACTAAGCACAGATACGCAGTATTTT.

CDR3 DNA sequence: TGCGCCAGCAGCCAAGAAGACGGCCCCTACGAGCAGTACTTC. Translating it yields CASSQEDGPYEQYF. The chain couples TRBV4-3 to TRBJ2-7, with D hard to call. Trimming left V 0 bases short and J 2 bases short, with 8 bases between. CDR3 size: 14 residues. Germline V gives CDR1 LGHNA, CDR2 YSLEER.

V is TRBV5-1 and J is TRBJ1-1; D ambiguous. The length of the CDR3 is 14 residues. The germline V gene encodes CDR1 SGHRS and CDR2 YFSETQ. Between the trimmed V and J ends, which lost 2 bases and 1 base, there was a span of 9 bases. CDR3 residues: CASSFQGGNTEAFF. CDR3 in DNA: TGCGCCAGCAGCTTTCAAGGTGGGAACACTGAAGCTTTCTTT.

The chain has TRBV28 and TRBJ1-5; D uncertain. Germline V lookup: CDR1 MDHEN, CDR2 SYDVKM. The CDR3 runs 14 residues. Trimming shortened V by 4 bases and J by 7 bases, and 14 bases separated the two germline ends. The CDR3 region has the DNA TGTGCCAGCAGTTGGGGTACAGTCCCCCAGCCCCAGCATTTT. Translation gives CASSWGTVPQPQHF.

This chain joins TRBV5-1 and TRBJ1-1; possibly TRBD1 for D (6 bases). Germline lookup yields CDR1 SGHRS and CDR2 YFSETQ. The V end was cut by 4 bases, the J end by 1 base, with 14 bases between. This CDR3 is built from 15 residues. The CDR3 region is CASSDGTQRNTEAFF. DNA for the CDR3: TGCGCCAGCAGCGATGGGACACAGAGGAACACTGAAGCTTTCTTT.

This clone was counted once. The chain couples TRBV9 to TRBJ2-1; TRBD1 agrees at 9 bases. The germline CDR1 and CDR2 sequences are SGDLS and YYNGEE. The CDR3 has 15 residues. J lost 6 bases, V lost 1 base, and 5 bases had no gene match. As DNA, the CDR3 is TGTGCCAGCAGCGTAAGGACAGGGGTAGGCAATGAGCAGTTCTTC. Translating it yields CASSVRTGVGNEQFF.

V and J are TRBV5-1 and TRBJ2-1; D perhaps matches TRBD1 (6 bases). CDR1 and CDR2 from the germline V gene are SGHRS and YFSETQ. The CDR3 is 17 amino acids. The V end was cut by 0 bases, the J end by 6 bases, with 19 bases between. The CDR3 loop reads CASSLVLGGANRNEQFF. CDR3 in DNA: TGCGCCAGCAGCTTGGTATTAGGGGGAGCGAATCGCAATGAGCAGTTCTTC.

This chain links TRBV5-1 with TRBJ1-1, with D maybe TRBD1 (5 bases). The germline gives CDR1 SGHRS, CDR2 YFSETQ. V was cut by 2 bases and J by 0 bases, with 8 bases left in between. The CDR3 spans 14 residues. CDR3 region: CASSLGTLNTEAFF. The CDR3, as DNA: TGCGCCAGCAGCTTAGGGACTTTGAACACTGAAGCTTTCTTT.

The chain links TRBV18 to TRBJ1-5, with a possible D match to TRBD1 (6 bases). This CDR3 has 14 amino acids. V was cut by 4 bases and J by 5 bases, with 12 bases left in between. Germline-derived CDR1 and CDR2 are KGHSH and LQKENI. Here the CDR3 DNA reads TGTGCCAGCTCACTACAGGGATTCGATCAGCCCCAGCATTTT. It codes for CASSLQGFDQPQHF. Using reference TRBV18 and TRBJ1-5 for the parts outside the CDR3, the full variable domain is NAGVMQNPRHLVRRRGQEARLRCSPMKGHSHVYWYRQLPEEGLKFMVYLQKENIIDESGMPKERFSAEFPKEGPSILRIQQVVRGDSAAYFCASSLQGFDQPQHFGDGTRLSIL.